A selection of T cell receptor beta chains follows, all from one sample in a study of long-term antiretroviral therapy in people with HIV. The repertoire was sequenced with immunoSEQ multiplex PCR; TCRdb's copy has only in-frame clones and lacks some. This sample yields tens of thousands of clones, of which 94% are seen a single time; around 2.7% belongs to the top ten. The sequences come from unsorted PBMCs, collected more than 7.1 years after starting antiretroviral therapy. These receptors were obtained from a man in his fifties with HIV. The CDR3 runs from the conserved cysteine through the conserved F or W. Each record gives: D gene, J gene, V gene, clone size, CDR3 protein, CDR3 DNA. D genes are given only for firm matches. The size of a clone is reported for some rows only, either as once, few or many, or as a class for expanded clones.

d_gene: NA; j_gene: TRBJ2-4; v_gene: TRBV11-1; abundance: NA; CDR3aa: CASSLERVGNIQYF; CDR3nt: TGTGCCAGCAGCTTGGAGAGGGTTGGAAACATTCAGTACTTC
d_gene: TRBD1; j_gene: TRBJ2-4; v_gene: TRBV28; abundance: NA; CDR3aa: CASSLPDRVKNIQYF; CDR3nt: TGTGCCAGCAGCCTACCCGACAGGGTTAAAAACATTCAGTACTTC
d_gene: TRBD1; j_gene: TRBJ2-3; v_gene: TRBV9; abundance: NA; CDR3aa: CASTDRAGTDTQYF; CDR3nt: TGTGCCAGCACGGACAGGGCCGGGACAGATACGCAGTATTTT
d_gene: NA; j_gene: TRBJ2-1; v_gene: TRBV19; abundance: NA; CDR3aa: CASSLDYNEQFF; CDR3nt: TGTGCCAGTAGTCTGGACTACAATGAGCAGTTCTTC
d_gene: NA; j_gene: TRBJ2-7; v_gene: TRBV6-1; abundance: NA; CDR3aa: CASSALIQGSGEQYF; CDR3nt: TGTGCCAGCAGTGCCCTCATCCAGGGGTCAGGGGAGCAGTACTTC
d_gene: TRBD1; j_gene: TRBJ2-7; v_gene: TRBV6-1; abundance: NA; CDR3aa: CASSAPDRASYEQYF; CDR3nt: TGTGCCAGCAGTGCTCCGGACAGGGCATCCTACGAGCAGTACTTC
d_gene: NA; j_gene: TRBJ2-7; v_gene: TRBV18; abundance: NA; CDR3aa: CASSPPTGYEQYF; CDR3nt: TGTGCCAGCTCACCACCAACGGGTTACGAGCAGTACTTC
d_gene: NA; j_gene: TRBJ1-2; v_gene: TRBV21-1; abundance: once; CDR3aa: CASSSTQRESRAALLDGYTF; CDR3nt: TGTGCCAGCAGCTCCACTCAGCGAGAGTCTAGGGCCGCGCTGTTGGATGGCTACACCTTC
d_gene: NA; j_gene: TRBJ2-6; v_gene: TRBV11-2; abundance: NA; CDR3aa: CASSLDPGANVLTF; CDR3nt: TGTGCCAGCAGCTTAGATCCTGGGGCCAACGTCCTGACTTTC
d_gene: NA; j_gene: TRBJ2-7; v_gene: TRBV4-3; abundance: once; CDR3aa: CASSQQIDGPTAAYEQYF; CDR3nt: TGCGCCAGCAGCCAACAAATCGATGGACCAACCGCCGCCTACGAGCAGTACTTC
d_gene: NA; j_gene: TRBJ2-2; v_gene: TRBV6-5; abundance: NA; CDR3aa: CASSYDGTSVTGELFF; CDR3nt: TGTGCCAGCAGTTACGACGGCACGAGCGTCACCGGGGAGCTGTTTTTT
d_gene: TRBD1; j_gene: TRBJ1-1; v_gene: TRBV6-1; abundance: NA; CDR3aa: CASSEWTGMNTEAFF; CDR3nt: TGTGCCAGCAGTGAATGGACAGGAATGAACACTGAAGCTTTCTTT
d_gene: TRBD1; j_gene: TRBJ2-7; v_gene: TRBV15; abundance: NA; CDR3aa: CATSRVGTGTHEQYF; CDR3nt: TGTGCCACCAGCAGAGTAGGGACAGGGACCCACGAGCAGTACTTC
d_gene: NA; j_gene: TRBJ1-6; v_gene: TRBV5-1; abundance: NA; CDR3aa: CASSRRGRYNSPLHF; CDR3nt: TGCGCCAGCAGCCGACGGGGACGGTATAATTCACCCCTCCACTTT
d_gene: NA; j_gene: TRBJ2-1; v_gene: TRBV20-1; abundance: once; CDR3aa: CSASGEAEQFF; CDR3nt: TGCAGTGCTAGCGGGGAAGCTGAGCAGTTCTTC
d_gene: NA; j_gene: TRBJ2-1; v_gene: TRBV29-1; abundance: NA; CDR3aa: CSVERRGVGNEQFF; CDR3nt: TGCAGCGTTGAAAGGCGCGGGGTGGGCAATGAGCAGTTCTTC
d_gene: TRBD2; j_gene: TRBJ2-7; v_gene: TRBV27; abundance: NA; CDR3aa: CASSHTSGYEQYF; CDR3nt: TGTGCCAGCAGTCATACTAGCGGATACGAGCAGTACTTC
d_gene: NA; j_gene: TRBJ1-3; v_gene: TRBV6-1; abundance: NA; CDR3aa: CASRAVSSGNTIYF; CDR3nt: TGTGCCAGCAGAGCCGTAAGCTCTGGAAACACCATATATTTT
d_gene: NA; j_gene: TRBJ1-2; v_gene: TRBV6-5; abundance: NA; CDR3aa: CASSYSAGSDHTF; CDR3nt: TGTGCCAGCAGTTACTCAGCGGGGTCGGACCACACCTTC
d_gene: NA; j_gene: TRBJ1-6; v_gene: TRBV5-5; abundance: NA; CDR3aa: CASSSGSPLHF; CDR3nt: TGTGCCAGCAGTTCAGGGTCACCCCTCCACTTT
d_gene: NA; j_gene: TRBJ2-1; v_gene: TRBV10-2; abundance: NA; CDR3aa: CASSEPSYSYNEQFF; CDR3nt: TGCGCCAGCAGTGAGCCAAGCTACTCCTACAATGAGCAGTTCTTC
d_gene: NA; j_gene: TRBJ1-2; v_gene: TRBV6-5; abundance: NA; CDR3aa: CASMRDNYGYTF; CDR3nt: TGTGCCAGCATGAGGGATAACTATGGCTACACCTTC
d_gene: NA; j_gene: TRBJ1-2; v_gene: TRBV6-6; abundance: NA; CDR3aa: CASSYGEANYGYTF; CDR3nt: TGTGCCAGCAGTTACGGGGAAGCTAACTATGGCTACACCTTC
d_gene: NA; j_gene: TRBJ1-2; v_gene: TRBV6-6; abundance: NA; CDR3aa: CASTEDSIGNGYTF; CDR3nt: TGTGCCAGCACTGAGGACAGTATAGGGAATGGCTACACCTTC
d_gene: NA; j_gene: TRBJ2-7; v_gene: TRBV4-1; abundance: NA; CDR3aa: CASSQAGGNYEQYF; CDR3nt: TGCGCCAGCAGCCAGGCCGGGGGCAACTACGAGCAGTACTTC
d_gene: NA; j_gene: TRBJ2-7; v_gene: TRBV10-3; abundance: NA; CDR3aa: CAISESSGVHEQYF; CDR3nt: TGTGCCATCAGTGAGTCGAGTGGGGTACACGAGCAGTACTTC
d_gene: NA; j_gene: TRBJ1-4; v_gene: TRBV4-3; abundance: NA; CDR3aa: CASSQGGGGRTNEKLFF; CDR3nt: TGCGCCAGCAGCCAAGGAGGGGGGGGGCGGACTAATGAAAAACTGTTTTTT
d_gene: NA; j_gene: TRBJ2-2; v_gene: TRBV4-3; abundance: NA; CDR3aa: CASSQELVDTGELFF; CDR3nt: TGCGCCAGCAGCCAAGAACTAGTAGATACCGGGGAGCTGTTTTTT
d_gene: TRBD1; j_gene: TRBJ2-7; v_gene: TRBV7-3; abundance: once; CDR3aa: CASSCPEWDSSYEQYF; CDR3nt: TGTGCCAGCAGCTGCCCGGAGTGGGACAGCTCCTACGAGCAGTACTTC
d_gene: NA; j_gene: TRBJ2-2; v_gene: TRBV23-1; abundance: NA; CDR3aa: CASSQSAGTANTGELFF; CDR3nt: TGCGCCAGCAGTCAATCCGCCGGGACGGCGAACACCGGGGAGCTGTTTTTT
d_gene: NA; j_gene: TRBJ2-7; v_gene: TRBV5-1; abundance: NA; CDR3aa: CASSLEGKVYEQYF; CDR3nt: TGCGCCAGCAGCTTGGAGGGGAAGGTCTACGAGCAGTACTTC
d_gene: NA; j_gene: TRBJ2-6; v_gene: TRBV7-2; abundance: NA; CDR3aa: CASSLGGSSGANVLTF; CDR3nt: TGTGCCAGCAGCTTAGGGGGCTCCTCTGGGGCCAACGTCCTGACTTTC
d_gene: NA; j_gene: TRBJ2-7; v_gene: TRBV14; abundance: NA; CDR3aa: CASSPHGPYEQYF; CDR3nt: TGTGCCAGCAGCCCCCATGGGCCTTACGAGCAGTACTTC
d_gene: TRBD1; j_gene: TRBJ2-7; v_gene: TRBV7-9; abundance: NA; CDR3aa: CASRPQGASYEQYF; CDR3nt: TGTGCCAGCAGGCCACAGGGGGCCTCCTACGAGCAGTACTTC
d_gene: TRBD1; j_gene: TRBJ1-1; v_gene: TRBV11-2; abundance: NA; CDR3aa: CASSGQGARGTEAFF; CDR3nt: TGTGCCAGCAGTGGCCAGGGGGCTCGGGGCACTGAAGCTTTCTTT
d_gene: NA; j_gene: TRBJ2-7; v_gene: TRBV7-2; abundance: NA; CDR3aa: CASSRDFVQQYF; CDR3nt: TGTGCCAGCAGCCGGGACTTCGTCCAGCAGTACTTC
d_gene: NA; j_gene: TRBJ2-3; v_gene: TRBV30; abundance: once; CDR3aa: CACSGFNTDTQYF; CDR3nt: TGTGCCTGTTCAGGGTTTAACACAGATACGCAGTATTTT
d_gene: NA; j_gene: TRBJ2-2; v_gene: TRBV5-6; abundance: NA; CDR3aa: CASSPGLTTGELFF; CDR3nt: TGTGCCAGCAGCCCGGGTCTTACCACCGGGGAGCTGTTTTTT
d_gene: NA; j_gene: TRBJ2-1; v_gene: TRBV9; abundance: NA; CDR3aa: CASSVTLGTGYNEQFF; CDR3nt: TGTGCCAGCAGCGTAACCCTCGGGACTGGTTACAATGAGCAGTTCTTC
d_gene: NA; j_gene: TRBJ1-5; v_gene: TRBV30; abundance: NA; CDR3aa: CAWSDRVGQPQHF; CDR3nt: TGTGCCTGGAGTGACAGGGTAGGTCAGCCCCAGCATTTT
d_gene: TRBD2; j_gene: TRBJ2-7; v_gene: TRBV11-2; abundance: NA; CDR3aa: CASSLGGGYSYEQYF; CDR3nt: TGTGCCAGCAGCTTAGGGGGGGGGTACAGCTACGAGCAGTACTTC
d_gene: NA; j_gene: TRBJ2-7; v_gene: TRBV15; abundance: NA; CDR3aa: CATSSFSTGTTYEQYF; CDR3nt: TGTGCCACCAGCAGTTTCTCAACAGGTACAACCTACGAGCAGTACTTC
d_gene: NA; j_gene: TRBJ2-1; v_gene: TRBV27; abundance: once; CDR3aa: CASSLGGNYNEQFF; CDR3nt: TGTGCCAGCAGTTTGGGCGGGAATTACAATGAGCAGTTCTTC
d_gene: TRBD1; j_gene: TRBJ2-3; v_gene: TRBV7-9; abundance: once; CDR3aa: CASSLGGQGADTQYF; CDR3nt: TGTGCCAGCAGCTTAGGCGGGCAGGGGGCAGATACGCAGTATTTT
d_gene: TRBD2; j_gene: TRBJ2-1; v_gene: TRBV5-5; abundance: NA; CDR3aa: CASSREGPAHNEQFF; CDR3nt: TGTGCCAGCAGCCGGGAGGGTCCCGCTCACAATGAGCAGTTCTTC
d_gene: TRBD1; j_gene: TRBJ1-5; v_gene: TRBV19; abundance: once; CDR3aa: CASSIEYRGPNQPQHF; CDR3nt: TGTGCCAGTAGTATAGAGTACAGGGGACCCAATCAGCCCCAGCATTTT
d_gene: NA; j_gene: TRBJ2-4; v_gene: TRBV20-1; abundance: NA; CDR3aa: CSAPTGNIQYF; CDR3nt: TGCAGTGCTCCAACAGGGAACATTCAGTACTTC
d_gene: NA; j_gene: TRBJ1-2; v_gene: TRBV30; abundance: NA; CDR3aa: CAWNPGRFGGYTF; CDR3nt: TGTGCCTGGAACCCTGGCAGGTTTGGTGGCTACACCTTC